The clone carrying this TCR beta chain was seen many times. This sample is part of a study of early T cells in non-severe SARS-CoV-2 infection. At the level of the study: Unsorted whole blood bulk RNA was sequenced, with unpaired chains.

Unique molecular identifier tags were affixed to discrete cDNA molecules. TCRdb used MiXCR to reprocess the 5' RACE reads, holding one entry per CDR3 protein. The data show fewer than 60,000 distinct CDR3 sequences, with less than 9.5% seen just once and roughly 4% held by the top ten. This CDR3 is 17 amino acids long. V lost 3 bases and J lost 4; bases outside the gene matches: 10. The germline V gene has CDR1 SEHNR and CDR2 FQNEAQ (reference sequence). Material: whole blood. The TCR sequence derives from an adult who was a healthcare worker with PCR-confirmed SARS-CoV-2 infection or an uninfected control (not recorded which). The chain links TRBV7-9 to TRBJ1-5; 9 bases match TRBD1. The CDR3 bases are TGTGCCAGCAGCTTTCATGGAACAGGGGGCCATAATCAGCCCCAGCATTTT. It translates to CASSFHGTGGHNQPQHF.